A selection of T cell receptor beta chains follows, all from one sample in a study of blood T cell repertoires in COVID-19. The table came from immunoSEQ multiplex PCR; TCRdb's copy has only in-frame clones and leaves some out. The data contain 40,000 to 50,000 clones, about 75% of them seen just once; the ten biggest clones take up roughly 7.9%. Input material: peripheral blood. The receptor source for this set is a man between 65 and 85 years old with active or convalescent COVID-19. Each CDR3 is given with its conserved first and last residue. A D gene is named only where the DNA matches it firmly. Some rows have no size entry. The others give once, few or many, or a class for an expanded clone.

CDR3 length,V gene,J gene,D gene,clone size,CDR3 DNA,CDR3 protein
11,TRBV6-5,TRBJ1-1,.,few,TGTGCCAGCTATGTATACACTGAAGCTTTCTTT,CASYVYTEAFF
17,TRBV28,TRBJ2-7,TRBD2,.,TGTGCCAGCAGTTTATCGCAACTAGCGGGGGTCTCCTACGAGCAGTACTTC,CASSLSQLAGVSYEQYF
15,TRBV6-5,TRBJ1-1,.,once,TGTGCCAGCAGGGTGAAAGCTTGGACACAATCTGAAGCTTTCTTT,CASRVKAWTQSEAFF
16,TRBV5-1,TRBJ2-7,TRBD2,.,TGCGCCAGCAGCTTGTTGCTAGCGGGGGGGATCTACGAGCAGTACTTC,CASSLLLAGGIYEQYF
16,TRBV4-1,TRBJ2-2,.,.,TGCGCCAGCAGCCCCTTGGCGGGGACGAACACCGGGGAGCTGTTTTTT,CASSPLAGTNTGELFF
12,TRBV30,TRBJ1-2,.,.,TGTGCCTGGAGTGTACTAACGAGGCCCGGCACCTTC,CAWSVLTRPGTF
12,TRBV9,TRBJ1-6,TRBD1,.,TGTGCCTCACAGGGGTGGGATTCACCCCTCCACTTT,CASQGWDSPLHF
14,TRBV5-8,TRBJ2-7,TRBD1,few,TGTGCCAGCAGCCCCTGGGACAGGGACTACGAGCAGTACTTC,CASSPWDRDYEQYF
14,TRBV19,TRBJ1-1,.,once,TGTGCCAGTAGTTCCGGGTACATGAACACTGAAGCTTTCTTT,CASSSGYMNTEAFF
12,TRBV28,TRBJ2-7,.,.,TGTGCCAGCAGTCTAACTTTCTACGAGCAGTACTTC,CASSLTFYEQYF
17,TRBV18,TRBJ1-2,TRBD1,.,TGTGCCAGCTCATCACTTGGGCTCGACAGGGGGGGCTATGGCTACACCTTC,CASSSLGLDRGGYGYTF
14,TRBV7-9,TRBJ1-2,.,few,TGTGCCAGCAGCCTGCTGAACAGGGACTATGGCTACACCTTC,CASSLLNRDYGYTF
14,TRBV28,TRBJ2-7,TRBD1,.,TGTGCCACCGCCCCGGGACAGGGGACATACGAGCAGTACTTC,CATAPGQGTYEQYF
16,TRBV7-9,TRBJ2-5,TRBD1,.,TGTGCCAGCAGCCACAACAGGGGTGATTTCATGGAGACCCAGTACTTC,CASSHNRGDFMETQYF
13,TRBV4-2,TRBJ1-6,.,.,TGTGCCAGCAGCCAGGAGGGGAATTCACCCCTCCACTTT,CASSQEGNSPLHF
15,TRBV30,TRBJ2-2,.,few,TGTGCCTGGAGTGTCCCCACAGAACGGTACGGGGAGCTGTTTTTT,CAWSVPTERYGELFF
14,TRBV7-9,TRBJ2-2,TRBD1,.,TGTGCCAGCAGCCCGGGACAGGGAACCGGGGAGCTGTTTTTT,CASSPGQGTGELFF
13,TRBV28,TRBJ2-6,.,.,TGTGCCAGCAGGGCCTCTGGGGCCAACGTCCTGACTTTC,CASRASGANVLTF
14,TRBV28,TRBJ1-3,.,few,TGTGCCAGCAGTTCCGGACAGTTGAGAAACACCATATATTTT,CASSSGQLRNTIYF
13,TRBV5-1,TRBJ1-1,.,.,TGCGCCAGCAGCACGGGGTGGGAGAAAGAAGCTTTCTTT,CASSTGWEKEAFF
15,TRBV14,TRBJ1-3,.,.,TGTGCCAGCAGCCAAGAAAGGTTTAGCGGAAACACCATATATTTT,CASSQERFSGNTIYF
15,TRBV5-1,TRBJ2-5,.,.,TGCACCAGCAGCTTGGCCGACAGGTTCCAAGAGACCCAGTACTTC,CTSSLADRFQETQYF
18,TRBV5-1,TRBJ2-3,TRBD1,once,TGCGCCAGCAGCTTATCGACAGGGCTACATGCTAGCACAGATACGCAGTATTTT,CASSLSTGLHASTDTQYF
15,TRBV19,TRBJ2-7,TRBD1,.,TGTGCCAGTAGTATTGAAGGGGGACAGGGGTACGAGCAGTACTTC,CASSIEGGQGYEQYF
12,TRBV6-5,TRBJ2-7,.,.,TGTGCCACGGGGGACCCCAGTTACGAGCAGTACTTC,CATGDPSYEQYF
15,TRBV28,TRBJ1-6,TRBD1,.,TGTGCCAGCAGCCTTGGGGACAGGGTTCACTCACCCCTCCACTTT,CASSLGDRVHSPLHF
15,TRBV5-1,TRBJ1-3,.,once,TGCGCCAGCAGCTTGACAGCCACCTCTGGAAACACCATATATTTT,CASSLTATSGNTIYF
12,TRBV18,TRBJ1-2,.,.,TGTGCCAGCTCACCCCAGGGCGATGGCTACACCTTC,CASSPQGDGYTF
16,TRBV15,TRBJ1-3,TRBD1,.,TGTGCCACCAGCAGAGATCTAACAGGGGCTGGAAACACCATATATTTT,CATSRDLTGAGNTIYF
14,TRBV5-1,TRBJ1-2,.,.,TGCGCCAGCAGCTTGGCCGAGGGGGTCTATGGCTACACCTTC,CASSLAEGVYGYTF
15,TRBV7-3,TRBJ2-2,.,.,TGTGCCAGCAGCTCCAGACAGGGAGGCACCGGGGAGCTGTTTTTT,CASSSRQGGTGELFF
13,TRBV3-1/TRBV3-2,TRBJ2-7,.,.,TGTGCCAGCAGCCAAGGAGCTATCTACGAGCAGTACTTC,CASSQGAIYEQYF
14,TRBV9,TRBJ2-5,TRBD1,.,TGTGCCAGCAGCTCCCGGACAGGGTCAGAGACCCAGTACTTC,CASSSRTGSETQYF
14,TRBV9,TRBJ2-6,TRBD1,.,TGTGCCAGCAGCCAGGGGGCTGGGGCCAACGTCCTGACTTTC,CASSQGAGANVLTF
15,TRBV29-1,TRBJ2-3,TRBD2,.,TGCAGCGTTGATACTAGCGGGGGTGCTCAAATTACGCAGTATTTT,CSVDTSGGAQITQYF
12,TRBV7-9,TRBJ2-7,.,.,TGTGCCAGCAGCGCGGAGTCCTACGAGCAGTACTTC,CASSAESYEQYF
13,TRBV19,TRBJ1-1,.,.,TGTGCCAGTAGTATTAACTCAAACACTGAAGCTTTCTTT,CASSINSNTEAFF
16,TRBV18,TRBJ1-6,.,.,TGTGCCAGCTCACTGTCGGGAGACTCCTATAATTCACCCCTCCACTTT,CASSLSGDSYNSPLHF
14,TRBV6-5,TRBJ1-6,.,once,TGTGCCAGCACCCGTACAGGGACGACTTCACCCCTCCACTTT,CASTRTGTTSPLHF
14,TRBV6-6,TRBJ1-4,TRBD1,few,TGTGCCAGCAGTTTACAGGGGATAAATGAAAAACTGTTTTTT,CASSLQGINEKLFF
13,TRBV28,TRBJ1-1,.,few,TGTGCCAGCAGTTTAGGCGGGAACACTGAAGCTTTCTTT,CASSLGGNTEAFF
13,TRBV11-2,TRBJ1-1,.,.,TGTGCCAGCAGCTTTGTTCAACAGGGAATTGCTTTCTTT,CASSFVQQGIAFF
12,TRBV9,TRBJ1-1,.,.,TGTGCCAGCTCACGGGGGGACACTGAAGCTTTCTTT,CASSRGDTEAFF
15,TRBV19,TRBJ1-4,TRBD1,.,TGTGCCAGTAGTGGGGTGGACAGGGTAAATGAAAAACTGTTTTTT,CASSGVDRVNEKLFF
14,TRBV5-6,TRBJ2-4,TRBD1,.,TGTGCCAGCAGCTTGGAAGGCAGGGGGTACATTCAGTACTTC,CASSLEGRGYIQYF
14,TRBV23-1,TRBJ2-7,TRBD2,.,TGCGCCAGCAGTCACCCTAGCGGGGTCTACGAGCAGTACTTC,CASSHPSGVYEQYF
17,TRBV9,TRBJ2-7,.,.,TGTGCCAGCAGCGTAGGTGTGCAGGTTCTCAATACCTACGAGCAGTACTTC,CASSVGVQVLNTYEQYF